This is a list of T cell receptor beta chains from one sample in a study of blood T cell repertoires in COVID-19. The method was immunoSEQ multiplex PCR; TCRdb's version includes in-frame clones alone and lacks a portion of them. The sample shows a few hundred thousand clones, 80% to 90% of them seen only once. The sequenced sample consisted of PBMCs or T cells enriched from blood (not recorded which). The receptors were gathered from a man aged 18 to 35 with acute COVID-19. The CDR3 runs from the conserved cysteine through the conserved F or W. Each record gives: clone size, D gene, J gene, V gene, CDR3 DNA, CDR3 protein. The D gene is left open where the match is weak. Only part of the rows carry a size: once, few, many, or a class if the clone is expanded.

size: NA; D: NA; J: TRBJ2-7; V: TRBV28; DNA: TGTGCCAGCAGCACATACCAGGACAGCTCCTACGAGCAGTACTTC; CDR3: CASSTYQDSSYEQYF
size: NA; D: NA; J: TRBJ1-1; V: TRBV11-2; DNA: TGTGCCAGCAGCCAAAAGACAGTCGGGAACACTGAAGCTTTCTTT; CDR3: CASSQKTVGNTEAFF
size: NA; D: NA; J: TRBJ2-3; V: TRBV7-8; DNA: TGTGCCAGCAGCCGGTCAGGAGGACTCACAGATACGCAGTATTTT; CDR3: CASSRSGGLTDTQYF
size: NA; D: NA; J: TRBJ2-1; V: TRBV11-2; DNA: TGTGCCAGCTCGAGTCTCGAGAAGAATGAGCAGTTCTTC; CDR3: CASSSLEKNEQFF
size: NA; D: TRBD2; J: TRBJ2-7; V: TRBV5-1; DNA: TGCGCCAGCAGCTTGGCGGGAGGTGTCTACGAGCAGTACTTC; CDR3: CASSLAGGVYEQYF
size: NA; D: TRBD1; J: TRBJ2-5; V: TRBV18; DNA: TGTGCCAGCTCCCCCCAGGGGGCTCCGGAGACCCAGTACTTC; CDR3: CASSPQGAPETQYF
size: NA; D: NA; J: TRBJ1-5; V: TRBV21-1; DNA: TGTGCCAGCAGCAAAGTGACCGGGACAGGGGTCAATTATAGCAATCAGCCCCAGCATTTT; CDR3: CASSKVTGTGVNYSNQPQHF
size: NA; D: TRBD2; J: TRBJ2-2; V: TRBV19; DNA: TGTGCCAGTAGTATAGGGACTAGCAGGACCGGGGAGCTGTTTTTT; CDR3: CASSIGTSRTGELFF
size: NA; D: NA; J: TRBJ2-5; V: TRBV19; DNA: TGTGCCAGTATGGGGACTCCCGGGGAGACCCAGTACTTC; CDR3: CASMGTPGETQYF
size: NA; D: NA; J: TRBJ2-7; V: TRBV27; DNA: TGTGCCAGCAGTTGGGGCACCCCGAGCTCCTACGAGCAGTACTTC; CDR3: CASSWGTPSSYEQYF
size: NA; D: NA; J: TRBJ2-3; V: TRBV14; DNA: TGTGCCAGCAGCCAAGCCAGGGGAGCCACAGATACGCAGTATTTT; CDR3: CASSQARGATDTQYF
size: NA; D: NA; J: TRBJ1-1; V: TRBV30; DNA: TGTGCCTGGAGCTACGGGGGGGCCCACACTGAAGCTTTCTTT; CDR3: CAWSYGGAHTEAFF
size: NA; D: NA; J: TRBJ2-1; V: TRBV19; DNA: TGTGCCAGTAGTATGCAGGGATCCTCCTACAATGAGCAGTTCTTC; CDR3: CASSMQGSSYNEQFF
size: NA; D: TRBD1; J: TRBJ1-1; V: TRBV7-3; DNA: TGTGCCAGCAGCTTAACCGACAGGGCTGGGGTGGAAGCTTTCTTT; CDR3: CASSLTDRAGVEAFF
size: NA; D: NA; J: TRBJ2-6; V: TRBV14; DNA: TGTGCCAGCAGCCAAGATCCTAGAGGAGGCGGGGCCAACGTCCTGACTTTC; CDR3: CASSQDPRGGGANVLTF
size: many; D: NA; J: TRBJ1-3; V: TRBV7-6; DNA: TGTGCCAGCAGCTTAGCCGAGGGAAACACCATATATTTT; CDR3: CASSLAEGNTIYF